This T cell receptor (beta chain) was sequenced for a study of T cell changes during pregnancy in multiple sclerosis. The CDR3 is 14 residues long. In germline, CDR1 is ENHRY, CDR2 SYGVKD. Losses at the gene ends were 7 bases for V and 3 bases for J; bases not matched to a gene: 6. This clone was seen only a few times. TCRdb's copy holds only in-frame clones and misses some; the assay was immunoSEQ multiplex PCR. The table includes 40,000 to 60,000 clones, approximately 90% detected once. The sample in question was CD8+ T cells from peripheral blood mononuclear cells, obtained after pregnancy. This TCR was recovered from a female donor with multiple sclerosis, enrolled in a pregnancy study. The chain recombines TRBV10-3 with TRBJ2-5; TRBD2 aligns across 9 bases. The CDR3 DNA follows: TGTGCCATCAAGGGCGGGGGGGGAAAAGAGACCCAGTACTTC. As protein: CAIKGGGGKETQYF.